The T cell receptor beta chain described here comes from a study of graft-versus-host responses after intestinal transplantation. Findings and limits, study-wide: Peak circulating GvH clone levels were associated with early post-transplant HvG declines.

Assay: immunoSEQ multiplex PCR; the TCRdb copy retains only in-frame clones and omits some. The table has 4,500 to 6,000 clones, just over 70% seen once. Germline values: CDR1 LNHDA, CDR2 SQIVND (reference sequence). The CDR3 extends over 18 amino acids. The V segment lost 3 bases and the J segment 0 bases; nucleotides outside the gene matches: 12. Concerning this clone: Antigen specificity is unknown.

This chain joins TRBV19 and TRBJ1-1, with 8 bases identical to TRBD1. The source material was PBMCs, sampled 300 to 340 days after intestinal transplant. This TCR was recovered from a human patient who received an intestinal transplant, so some T cells may come from the graft donor. The CDR3 here is CASSIAQRTGRMNTEAFF. The CDR3 coding sequence is TGTGCCAGTAGTATTGCCCAGAGGACAGGGCGGATGAACACTGAAGCTTTCTTT.